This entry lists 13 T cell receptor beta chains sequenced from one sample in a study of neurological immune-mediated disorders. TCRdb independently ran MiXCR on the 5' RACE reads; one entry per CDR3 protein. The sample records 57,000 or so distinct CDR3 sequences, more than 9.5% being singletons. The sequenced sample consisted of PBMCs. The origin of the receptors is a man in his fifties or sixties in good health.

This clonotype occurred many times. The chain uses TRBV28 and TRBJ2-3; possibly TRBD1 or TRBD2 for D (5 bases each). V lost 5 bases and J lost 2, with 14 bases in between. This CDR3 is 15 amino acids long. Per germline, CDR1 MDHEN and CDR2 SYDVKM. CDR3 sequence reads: CASSVPGRNTDTQYF. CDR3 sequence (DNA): TGTGCCAGCAGTGTACCGGGACGAAACACAGATACGCAGTATTTT.

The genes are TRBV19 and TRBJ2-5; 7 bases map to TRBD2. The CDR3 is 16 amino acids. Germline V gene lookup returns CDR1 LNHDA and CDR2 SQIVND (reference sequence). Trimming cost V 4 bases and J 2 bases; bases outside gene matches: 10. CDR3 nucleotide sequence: TGTGCCAGTAGTACGACTAGCTCGAGGGGACAAGAGACCCAGTACTTC. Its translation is CASSTTSSRGQETQYF.

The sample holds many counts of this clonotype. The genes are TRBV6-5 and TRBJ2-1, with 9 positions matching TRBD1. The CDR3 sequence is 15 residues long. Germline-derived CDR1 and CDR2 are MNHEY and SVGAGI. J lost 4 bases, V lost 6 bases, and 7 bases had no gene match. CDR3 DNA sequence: TGTGCCAGCAGGCCGGACAGGGGAAATTACAATGAGCAGTTCTTC. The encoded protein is CASRPDRGNYNEQFF.

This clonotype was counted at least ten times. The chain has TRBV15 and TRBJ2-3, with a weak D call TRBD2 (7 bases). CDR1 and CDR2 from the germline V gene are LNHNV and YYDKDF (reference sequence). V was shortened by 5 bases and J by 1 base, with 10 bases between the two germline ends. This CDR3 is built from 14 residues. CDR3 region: CATSGGGGTDTQYF. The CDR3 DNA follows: TGTGCCACCAGCGGAGGGGGGGGCACAGATACGCAGTATTTT. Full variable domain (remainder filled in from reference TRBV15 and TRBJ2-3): DAMVIQNPRYQVTQFGKPVTLSCSQTLNHNVMYWYQQKSSQAPKLLFHYYDKDFNNEADTPDNFQSRRPNTSFCFLDIRSPGLGDTAMYLCATSGGGGTDTQYFGPGTRLTVL.

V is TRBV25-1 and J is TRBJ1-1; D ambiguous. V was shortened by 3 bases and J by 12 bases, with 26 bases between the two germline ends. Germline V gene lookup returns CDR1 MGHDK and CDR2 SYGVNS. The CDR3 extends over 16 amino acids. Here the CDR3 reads CASSDPYDQLPLKSFF. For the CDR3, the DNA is TGTGCCAGCAGTGACCCCTATGACCAACTACCCCTGAAATCTTTCTTT.

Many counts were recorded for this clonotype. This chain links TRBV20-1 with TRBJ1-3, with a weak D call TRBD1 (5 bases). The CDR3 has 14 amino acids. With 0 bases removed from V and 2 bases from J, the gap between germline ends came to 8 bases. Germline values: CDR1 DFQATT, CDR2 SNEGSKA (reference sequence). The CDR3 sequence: CSARDGAAGNTIYF. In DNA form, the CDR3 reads TGCAGTGCTAGAGATGGGGCCGCTGGAAACACCATATATTTT.

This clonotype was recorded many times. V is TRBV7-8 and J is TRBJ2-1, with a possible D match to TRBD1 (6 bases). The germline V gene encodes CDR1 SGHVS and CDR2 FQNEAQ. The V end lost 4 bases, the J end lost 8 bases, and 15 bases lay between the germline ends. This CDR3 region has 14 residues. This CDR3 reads CASSYRVGQYEQFF. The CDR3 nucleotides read TGTGCCAGCAGCTACAGGGTGGGGCAGTATGAGCAGTTCTTC.

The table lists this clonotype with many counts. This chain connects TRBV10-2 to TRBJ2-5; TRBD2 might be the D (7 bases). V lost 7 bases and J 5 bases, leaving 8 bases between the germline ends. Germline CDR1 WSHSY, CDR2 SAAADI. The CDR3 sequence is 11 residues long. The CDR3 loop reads CASKGGETQYF. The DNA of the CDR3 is TGCGCCAGCAAGGGGGGGGAGACCCAGTACTTC.

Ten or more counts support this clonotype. The CDR3 coding sequence is TGTGCCAGCAAAGGGGATAGCAATCAGCCCCAGCATTTT. This codes for CASKGDSNQPQHF. The chain recombines TRBV7-2 with TRBJ1-5; possibly TRBD1 for D (5 bases). CDR3 size: 13 residues. The germline V and J ends were trimmed by 7 bases and 0 bases, with 7 bases remaining between them. Germline V gene data show CDR1 as SGHTA and CDR2 as FQGNSA.

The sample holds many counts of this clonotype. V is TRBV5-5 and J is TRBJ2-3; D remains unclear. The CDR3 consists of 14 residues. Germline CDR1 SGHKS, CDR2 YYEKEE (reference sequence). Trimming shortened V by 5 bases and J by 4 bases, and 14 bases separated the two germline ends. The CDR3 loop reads CASRAGFTADTQYF. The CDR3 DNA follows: TGTGCCAGCAGAGCCGGCTTCACCGCAGATACGCAGTATTTT.

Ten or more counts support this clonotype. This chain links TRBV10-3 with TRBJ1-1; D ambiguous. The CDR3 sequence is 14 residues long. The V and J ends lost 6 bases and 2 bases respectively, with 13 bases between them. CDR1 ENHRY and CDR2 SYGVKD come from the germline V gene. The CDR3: CAISKLGPNTEAFF. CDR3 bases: TGTGCCATCAGCAAGTTGGGTCCTAACACTGAAGCTTTCTTT.

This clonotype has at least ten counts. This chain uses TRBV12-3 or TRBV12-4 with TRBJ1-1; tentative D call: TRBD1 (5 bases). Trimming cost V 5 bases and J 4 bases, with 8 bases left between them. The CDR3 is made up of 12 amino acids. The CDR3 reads CASSRQGTEAFF. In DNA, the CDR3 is TGTGCCAGCAGTCGGCAGGGCACTGAAGCTTTCTTT.

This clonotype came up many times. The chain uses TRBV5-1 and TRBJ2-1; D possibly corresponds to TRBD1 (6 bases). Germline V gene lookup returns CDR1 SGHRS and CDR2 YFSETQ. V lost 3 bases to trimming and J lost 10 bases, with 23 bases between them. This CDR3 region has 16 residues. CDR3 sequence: CASSSTGQGAPGEQFF. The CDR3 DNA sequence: TGCGCCAGCAGCTCAACGGGACAAGGGGCCCCGGGGGAGCAGTTCTTC.